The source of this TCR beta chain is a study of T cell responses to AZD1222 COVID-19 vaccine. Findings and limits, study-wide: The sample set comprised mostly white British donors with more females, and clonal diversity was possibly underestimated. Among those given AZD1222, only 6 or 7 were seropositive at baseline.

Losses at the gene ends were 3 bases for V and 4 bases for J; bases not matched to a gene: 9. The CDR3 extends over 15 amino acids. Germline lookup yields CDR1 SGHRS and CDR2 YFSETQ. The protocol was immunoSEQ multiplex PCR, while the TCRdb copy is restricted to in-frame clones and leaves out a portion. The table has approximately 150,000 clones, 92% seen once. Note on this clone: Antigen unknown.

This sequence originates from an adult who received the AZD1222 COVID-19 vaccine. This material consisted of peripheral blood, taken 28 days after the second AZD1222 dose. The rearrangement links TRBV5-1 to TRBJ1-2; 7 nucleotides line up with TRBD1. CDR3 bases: TGCGCCAGCAGCTCGCTACCTGAGGGGGCCTATGGCTACACCTTC. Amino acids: CASSSLPEGAYGYTF.